The entry that follows covers one T cell receptor (beta chain) sequence. This clone was observed a handful of times. Its antigen is currently not known. No base qualities exist here, and no much larger clone lies one base off it. This sample was taken from a study of PD-1 blockade in classical Hodgkin lymphoma (dated by TCRdb to 2020 to 2022). At the level of the whole study: Nivolumab dosing was 3 mg/kg intravenously every 2 weeks, continuing until either disease progression or unacceptable toxicity. The study used CyTOF and TCR beta sequencing to define a peripheral blood immune signature of response to PD-1 blockade in classical Hodgkin lymphoma. Overall results and qualifications from the work: Only a single clinical trial cohort was studied, and what caused the repertoire differences, possibly disease activity or prior therapy, remained undefined. Lower diversity was seen in patients whose nivolumab began less than 1 year after ASCT, and these patients were left out of later analyses so that immune reconstitution would not confound the results. A significant rise by C4D1 was seen in CD4+ but not CD8+ TCR diversity (p=0.0027 vs p=0.16), with the rise being most apparent in complete responders (p=0.02). Baseline TCR diversity was reported to be lower in newly diagnosed patients than in healthy donors and to be lower still in relapsed/refractory patients. Trial patients achieving complete response had baseline diversity similar to newly diagnosed patients, whereas partial responders and progressors had significantly lower diversity.

Genomic DNA was extracted with the Qiagen DNeasy kit from unsorted PBMCs and from negatively selected CD4+ and CD8+ fractions. TCR beta CDR3 regions were amplified by immunoSEQ multiplex PCR using primers annealing to V and J segments. Amplification bias was minimized using a synthetic immune receptor repertoire, and residual bias was removed computationally after sequencing. As for the authors' bioinformatics: Custom Python scripts were used to quantify repertoire diversity as the Shannon entropy index. Unsorted, CD4+ and CD8+ repertoires were analyzed separately, except in combined analyses where CD4+ and CD8+ sequences were merged in silico. A clone was considered expanded if an increase in frequency of at least 2-fold after treatment relative to C1D1 was found, and a pseudocount of 0.5 was applied to clones undetected at baseline. Singleton clones were defined as clones with 0 or 1 copy at C1D1, and non-singleton clones were defined as clones with 2 or more copies. Clones expanded in unsorted samples were annotated as CD4+, CD8+ or unknown by matching protein sequences in sorted samples from the same patient. Wilcoxon tests on paired samples were used to test diversity changes from C1D1 to C4D1. TCRdb limited this immuneACCESS table to in-frame rearrangements with V and J called. A share of clones is missing; checked studies link under half to unresolved V genes, and the rest is unexplained. Clone size and V and J calls were adopted from that table, with D and trimming inferred from the DNA. For this sample the table gives approximately 100,000 clones, of which about 89% were detected only once. Under 8.5% of the sample belongs to the ten largest clones.

In the paper's terms, the time point label means: cycle 2 day 1 (C2D1) of nivolumab. Relapse after autologous stem cell transplantation had occurred in all trial patients, and cohorts A, B and C were distinguished by prior brentuximab vedotin exposure. A total of about 51 patients with relapsed/refractory classical Hodgkin lymphoma made up the trial cohort, and each patient's best overall response was complete response, partial response or progressive disease. Trial patients were treated with single-agent nivolumab in the multi-cohort phase II CheckMate 205 trial. An independent review committee assessed best overall response by applying the 2007 International Working Group response criteria. PBMCs from the trial were collected at three points: immediately before nivolumab initiation (C1D1), and during therapy at cycle 2 day 1 and cycle 4 day 1. Peripheral blood was collected in 8 mL Vacutainer Cell Preparation Tubes, from which PBMCs were isolated by centrifugation and then cryopreserved.

The CDR3 measures 19 amino acids from cysteine to phenylalanine. Left in the record is the CDR3 DNA by itself, 57 bases read in frame from the first base. The germline V gene (reference sequence) specifies SGHNT as CDR1 and YYREEE as CDR2. Trimming removed 0 bases from V and 0 bases from J; the gene matches leave 9 bases unexplained. In this chain, TRBV5-4 is recombined with TRBJ2-3; a stretch of 11 junction bases matches TRBD2. This TCR derives from a human donor with classical Hodgkin lymphoma. The sequencing here drew on peripheral blood mononuclear cells (PBMCs), taken before the second cycle of nivolumab. The DNA is TGTGCCAGCAGCTTGGAGGGGCTAGCGGGGGGTCTGAGCACAGATACGCAGTATTTT. This is translated as CASSLEGLAGGLSTDTQYF.